These 5 T cell receptor beta chains were sequenced from one sample in a study of cytomegalovirus exposure and HLA in healthy donors. It was with 60 Vbeta and 13 Jbeta primers that the PCR ran. The protocol was immunoSEQ multiplex PCR, while the TCRdb copy is restricted to in-frame clones and leaves out a portion. The sample has some 170,000 clones, about 80% seen once. Specimen: PBMCs. The origin of the receptors is a man aged 25-40 years in good health and CMV-seronegative.

This clone occurred once. This CDR3 is CASSFGTVGNTIYF. CDR3 nucleotides: TGTGCCAGCAGCTTCGGGACAGTTGGAAACACCATATATTTT. J is TRBJ1-3 and V is TRBV11-2; 7 positions match TRBD1. V was clipped by 3 bases and J by 3 bases; unmatched bases: 2. The V gene's germline CDR1 is SGHAT and CDR2 FQNNGV. This CDR3 contains 14 residues.

This clone was counted a few times. The rearrangement uses TRBV10-2 and TRBJ2-7, with TRBD1 identical over 8 bases. Germline-derived CDR1 and CDR2 are WSHSY and SAAADI. After removal of 6 bases from V and 0 bases from J, the junction contained 7 bases not matched to a gene. This CDR3 region has 15 residues. CDR3 loop: CASRKGQDLSYEQYF. The CDR3 region has the DNA TGCGCCAGCAGGAAGGGACAGGACCTCTCCTACGAGCAGTACTTC.

The chain employs TRBV28 and TRBJ2-7; D possibly corresponds to TRBD2 (5 bases). CDR1 is MDHEN, CDR2 SYDVKM, per germline. This CDR3 has 15 amino acids. V was pared by 6 bases and J by 0 bases, with 15 bases between. CDR3 protein: CASSSFGIPSYEQYF. The CDR3 nucleotides are TGTGCCAGCAGCTCCTTCGGGATCCCCTCCTACGAGCAGTACTTC.

A few counts support this clone. V gene TRBV28 combines with J gene TRBJ1-2; D is undetermined. Germline CDR1 and CDR2: MDHEN and SYDVKM. V lost 2 bases and J 4 bases, leaving 8 bases between the germline ends. This CDR3 is 13 amino acids long. The CDR3 region has the DNA TGTGCCAGCAGTTTACAGACTCCCTATGGCTACACCTTC. Its translation is CASSLQTPYGYTF.

This chain connects TRBV11-2 to TRBJ1-2; 7 nucleotides match TRBD1. The CDR3 has 16 residues. Unmatched junction bases numbered 16, after V lost 5 bases and J lost 7 bases. CDR1 and CDR2 from the germline V gene are SGHAT and FQNNGV. The CDR3 sequence is CASSPMTGRRFFGYTF. The CDR3 region has the DNA TGTGCCAGCAGCCCCATGACAGGGAGAAGGTTCTTTGGCTACACCTTC.